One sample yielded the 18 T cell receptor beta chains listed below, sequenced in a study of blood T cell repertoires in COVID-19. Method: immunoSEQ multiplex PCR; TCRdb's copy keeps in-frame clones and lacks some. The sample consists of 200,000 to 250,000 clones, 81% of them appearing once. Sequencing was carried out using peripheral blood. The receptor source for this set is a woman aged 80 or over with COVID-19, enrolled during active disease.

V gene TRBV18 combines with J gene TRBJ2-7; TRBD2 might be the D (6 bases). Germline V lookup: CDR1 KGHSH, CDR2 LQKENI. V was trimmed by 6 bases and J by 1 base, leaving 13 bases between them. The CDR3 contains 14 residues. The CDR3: CASSRGKESYEQYF. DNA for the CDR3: TGTGCCAGCTCGCGGGGAAAGGAATCCTACGAGCAGTACTTC.

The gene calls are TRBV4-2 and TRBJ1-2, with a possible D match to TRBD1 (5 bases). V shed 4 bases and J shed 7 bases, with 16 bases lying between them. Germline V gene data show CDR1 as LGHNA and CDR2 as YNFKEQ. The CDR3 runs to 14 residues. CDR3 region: CASSPNIQGVGYTF. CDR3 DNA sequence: TGTGCCAGCAGCCCAAACATTCAGGGCGTTGGCTACACCTTC.

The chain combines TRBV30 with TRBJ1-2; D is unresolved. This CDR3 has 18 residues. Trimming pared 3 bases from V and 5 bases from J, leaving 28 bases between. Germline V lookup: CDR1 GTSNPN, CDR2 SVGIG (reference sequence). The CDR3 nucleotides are TGTGCCTGGAGCCCCTCACCCGGTCCAGCCGGCAGGTCTTATGGCTACACCTTC. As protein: CAWSPSPGPAGRSYGYTF.

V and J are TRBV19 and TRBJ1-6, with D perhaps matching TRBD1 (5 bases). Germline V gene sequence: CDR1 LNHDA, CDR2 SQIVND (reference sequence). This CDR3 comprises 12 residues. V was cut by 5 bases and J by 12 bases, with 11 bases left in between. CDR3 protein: CASSGRGEPLHF. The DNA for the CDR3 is TGTGCCAGTAGTGGCCGGGGGGAACCCCTCCACTTT.

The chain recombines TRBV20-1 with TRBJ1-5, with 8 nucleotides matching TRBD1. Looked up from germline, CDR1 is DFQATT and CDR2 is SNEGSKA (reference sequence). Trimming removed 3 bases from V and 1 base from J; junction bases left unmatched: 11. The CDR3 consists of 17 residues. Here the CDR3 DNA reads TGCAGTGCTAGTAAGGCAGGGGGCGTTCAAAGCAATCAGCCCCAGCATTTT. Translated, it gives CSASKAGGVQSNQPQHF.

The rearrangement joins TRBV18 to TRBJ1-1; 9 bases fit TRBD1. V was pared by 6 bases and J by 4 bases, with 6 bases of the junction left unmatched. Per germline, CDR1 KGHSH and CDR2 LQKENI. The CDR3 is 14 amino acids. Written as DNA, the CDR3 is TGTGCCAGCTCCCAGAGGACAGGGGCCACTGAAGCTTTCTTT. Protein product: CASSQRTGATEAFF.

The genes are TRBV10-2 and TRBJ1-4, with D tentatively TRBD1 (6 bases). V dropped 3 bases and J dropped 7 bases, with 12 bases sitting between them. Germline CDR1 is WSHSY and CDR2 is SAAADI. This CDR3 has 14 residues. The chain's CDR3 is CASSETGGGEKLFF. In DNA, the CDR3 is TGCGCCAGCAGTGAAACGGGGGGCGGTGAAAAACTGTTTTTT.

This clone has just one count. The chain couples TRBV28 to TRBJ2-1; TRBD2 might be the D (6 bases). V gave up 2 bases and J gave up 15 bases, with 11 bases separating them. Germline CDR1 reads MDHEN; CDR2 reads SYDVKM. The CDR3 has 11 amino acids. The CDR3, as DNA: TGTGCCAGCAGTTTACAGACTAGTAGGTTCTTC. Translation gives CASSLQTSRFF.

The CDR3 sequence: CASSPPRSANTDTQYF. The CDR3 DNA is TGTGCCAGCAGCCCCCCCCGTAGCGCTAACACAGATACGCAGTATTTT. The chain has TRBV7-8 and TRBJ2-3; weak D call: TRBD2 (5 bases). This CDR3 spans 16 amino acids. Germline-derived CDR1 and CDR2 are SGHVS and FQNEAQ. Trimming cost V 5 bases and J 2 bases, with 17 bases left between them.

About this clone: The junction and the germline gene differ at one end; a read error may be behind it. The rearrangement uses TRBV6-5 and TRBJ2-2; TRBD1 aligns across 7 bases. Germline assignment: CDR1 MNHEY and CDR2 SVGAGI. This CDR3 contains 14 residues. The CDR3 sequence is CATPDRTKTGELFF. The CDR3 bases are TGTGCCACTCCGGACAGGACGAAGACCGGGGAGCTGTTTTTT.

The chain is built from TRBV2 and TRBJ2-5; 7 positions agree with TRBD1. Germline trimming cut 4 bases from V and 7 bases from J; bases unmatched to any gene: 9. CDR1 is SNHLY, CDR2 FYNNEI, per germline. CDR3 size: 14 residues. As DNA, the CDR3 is TGTGCCAGCAGTGCCCGGACAGGCGGACGGACCCAGTACTTC. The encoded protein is CASSARTGGRTQYF.

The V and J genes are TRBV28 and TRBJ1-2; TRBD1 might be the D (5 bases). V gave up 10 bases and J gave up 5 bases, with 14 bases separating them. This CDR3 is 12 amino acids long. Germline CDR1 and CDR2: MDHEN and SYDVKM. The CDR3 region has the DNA TGTGCCACAGGACAAGGCCTTTATGGCTACACCTTC. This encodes CATGQGLYGYTF.

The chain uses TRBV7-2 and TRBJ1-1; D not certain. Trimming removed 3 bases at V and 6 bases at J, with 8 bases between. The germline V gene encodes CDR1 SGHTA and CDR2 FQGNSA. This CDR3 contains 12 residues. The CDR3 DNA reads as TGTGCCAGCAGCTTCTATCGGTCTGAAGCTTTCTTT. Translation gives CASSFYRSEAFF.

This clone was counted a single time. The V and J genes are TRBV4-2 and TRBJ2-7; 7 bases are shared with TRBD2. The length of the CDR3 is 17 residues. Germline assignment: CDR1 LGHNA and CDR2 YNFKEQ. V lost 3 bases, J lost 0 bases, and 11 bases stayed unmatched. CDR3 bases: TGTGCCAGCAGCCACCTTGGGGGGGAGGGAAACTCCTACGAGCAGTACTTC. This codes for CASSHLGGEGNSYEQYF.

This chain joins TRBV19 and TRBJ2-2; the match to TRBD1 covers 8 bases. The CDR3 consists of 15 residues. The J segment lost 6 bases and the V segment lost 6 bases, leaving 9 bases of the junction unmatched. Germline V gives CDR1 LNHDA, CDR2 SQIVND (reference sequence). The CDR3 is CASRPRTGTPGELFF. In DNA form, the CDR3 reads TGTGCCAGTAGGCCCCGGACAGGGACACCCGGGGAGCTGTTTTTT.

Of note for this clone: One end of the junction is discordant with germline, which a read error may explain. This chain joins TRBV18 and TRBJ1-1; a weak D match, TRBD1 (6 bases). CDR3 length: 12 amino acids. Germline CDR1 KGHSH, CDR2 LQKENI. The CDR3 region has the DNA TGTGCCAGCTCACCAAGGGACACTAAAGCTTTCTTT. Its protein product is CASSPRDTKAFF.

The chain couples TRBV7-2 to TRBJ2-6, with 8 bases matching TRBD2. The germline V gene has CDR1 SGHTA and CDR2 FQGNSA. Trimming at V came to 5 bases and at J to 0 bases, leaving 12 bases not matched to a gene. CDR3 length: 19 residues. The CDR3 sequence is CASSPDPLAVYSGANVLTF. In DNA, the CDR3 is TGTGCCAGCAGCCCCGACCCACTAGCGGTCTACTCTGGGGCCAACGTCCTGACTTTC.

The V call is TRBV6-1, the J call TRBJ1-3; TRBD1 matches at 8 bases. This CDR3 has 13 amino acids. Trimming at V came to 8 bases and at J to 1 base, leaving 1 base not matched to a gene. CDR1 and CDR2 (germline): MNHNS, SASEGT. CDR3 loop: CASRTGSGNTIYF. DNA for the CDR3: TGTGCCAGCCGGACAGGGTCTGGAAACACCATATATTTT.